The next 18 T cell receptor beta chains were all read from a single sample in a study of blood T cell repertoires in COVID-19 (dated by TCRdb to about 2020). The receptor library was made with the immunoSEQ multiplex PCR assay. Drawn from immuneACCESS, this table holds only the in-frame rearrangements with V and J called that TCRdb kept. Clones are partly lost; checked studies trace under half to an unresolved V gene and leave the rest unexplained. The sample has about 59,000 clones on record, over 75% of them singletons. The ten largest clones take up roughly 5.3% of the sample. The sample was peripheral blood. The receptors originated from a man older than 75 in a cohort sampled during active COVID-19.

The V call is TRBV29-1, the J call TRBJ1-1; D is perhaps TRBD1 (6 bases). V lost 0 bases and J lost 7, with 15 bases in between. This CDR3 is built from 14 residues. Germline CDR1 SQVTM, CDR2 ANQGSEA. DNA of the CDR3: TGCAGCGTTGAAGAGGCGCAGGGGCGCGGTGAAGCTTTCTTT. Encoded protein: CSVEEAQGRGEAFF.

The chain combines TRBV7-2 with TRBJ2-5, with 9 bases identical to TRBD1. CDR1 is SGHTA, CDR2 FQGNSA, per germline. J lost 2 bases, V lost 1 base, and 11 bases had no gene match. CDR3 size: 18 residues. The CDR3 coding sequence is TGTGCCAGCAGCTTAGTTGCTGTGGCGACAGGGGGTCAAGAGACCCAGTACTTC. Amino acids: CASSLVAVATGGQETQYF. The full variable domain, rest sourced from reference TRBV7-2 and TRBJ2-5, is GAGVSQSPSNKVTEKGKDVELRCDPISGHTALYWYRQSLGQGLEFLIYFQGNSAPDKSGLPSDRFSAERTGGSVSTLTIQRTQQEDSAVYLCASSLVAVATGGQETQYFGPGTRLLVL.

Worth noting for this clone: The junction and the germline gene differ at one end; a read error may be behind it. The chain combines TRBV7-7 with TRBJ1-1, with unresolved D. The CDR3 sequence is 13 residues long. Looked up from germline, CDR1 is SSHAT and CDR2 is FNYEAQ (reference sequence). CDR3 region: CASSPDMNTEAFF. The DNA for the CDR3 is TGTGCTAGCAGTCCTGACATGAACACTGAAGCTTTCTTT.

The chain links TRBV7-6 to TRBJ1-3; D is unclear. Germline lookup yields CDR1 SGHVS and CDR2 FNYEAQ. V lost 1 base, J lost 0 bases, and 7 bases lay in between. This CDR3 has 15 amino acids. CDR3 sequence (DNA): TGTGCCAGCAGCTTAGAGCGCCCCTCTGGAAACACCATATATTTT. Its protein product is CASSLERPSGNTIYF.

In this sample, this clone turned up a few times. The chain carries TRBV4-2 and TRBJ1-2; D is possibly TRBD1 (5 bases). CDR3 size: 14 residues. Trimming took off 3 bases at V and 4 bases at J, with 12 bases between the two ends. Germline V CDR1 and CDR2: LGHNA, YNFKEQ. The CDR3 protein is CASSQSSGGYGYTF. The CDR3 DNA reads TGTGCCAGCAGCCAGTCTTCGGGGGGCTATGGCTACACCTTC.

The genes are TRBV3-1 (or the pseudogene TRBV3-2) and TRBJ2-3; 8 positions match TRBD2. The CDR3 contains 16 residues. The ends lost 1 base at V and 8 bases at J; junction bases unmatched: 11. Germline CDR1 and CDR2: LGHDT and YNNKEL (reference sequence). CDR3 in DNA: TGTGCCAGCAGCCAAGTAATTTTTGGCGGGGGGTCTACGCAGTATTTT. It encodes CASSQVIFGGGSTQYF.

CDR3 residues: CASSVDPGRAYEQYF. Written as DNA, the CDR3 is TGTGCCAGCAGCGTAGATCCGGGAAGGGCCTACGAGCAGTACTTC. The chain recombines TRBV9 with TRBJ2-7, with a tentative D call TRBD2 (5 bases). V lost 0 bases and J 2 bases, leaving 12 bases between the germline ends. The germline V gene encodes CDR1 SGDLS and CDR2 YYNGEE. This CDR3 has 15 residues.

This chain links TRBV6-5 with TRBJ1-1; possibly TRBD1 for D (6 bases). Germline V lookup: CDR1 MNHEY, CDR2 SVGAGI. There are 14 residues in the CDR3. Trimming removed 5 bases at V and 4 bases at J, with 14 bases between. DNA of the CDR3: TGTGCCAGCAGTACCGGGGGGGCTGGCACTGAAGCTTTCTTT. As protein: CASSTGGAGTEAFF.

J is TRBJ1-2 and V is TRBV7-3, with 9 nucleotides matching TRBD1. CDR3 size: 18 residues. CDR1 is SGHTA, CDR2 FQGTGA, per germline. The V segment lost 2 bases and the J segment 8 bases; nucleotides outside the gene matches: 18. The CDR3 DNA follows: TGTGCCAGCAGCTTATTGCCCTCCACCGGGACAGGGCCGGAGGGCTACACCTTC. Its translation: CASSLLPSTGTGPEGYTF. Looking up the rest from reference TRBV7-3 and TRBJ1-2 gives the full variable domain: GAGVSQTPSNKVTEKGKYVELRCDPISGHTALYWYRQSLGQGPEFLIYFQGTGAADDSGLPNDRFFAVRPEGSVSTLKIQRTERGDSAVYLCASSLLPSTGTGPEGYTFGSGTRLTVV.

In DNA form, the CDR3 reads TGTGCCAGCAGTCTCCGGGGCTACACCTTC. It translates to CASSLRGYTF. The chain links TRBV28 to TRBJ1-2; D remains ambiguous. Per germline, CDR1 MDHEN and CDR2 SYDVKM. V lost 5 bases to trimming and J lost 8 bases, with 6 bases between them. The CDR3 extends over 10 amino acids.

Here the CDR3 reads CASSPETSGRGTDTQYF. The CDR3 DNA reads as TGTGCCAGCAGCCCCGAAACTAGCGGGAGAGGCACAGATACGCAGTATTTT. This chain uses TRBV3-1 (or the pseudogene TRBV3-2) with TRBJ2-3; 11 nucleotides line up with TRBD2. Germline V gene lookup returns CDR1 LGHDT and CDR2 YNNKEL (reference sequence). Losses at the gene ends were 4 bases for V and 1 base for J; bases not matched to a gene: 7. The CDR3 is 17 residues long.

Remarks on this clone: The germline gene is not matched at one end of the junction; a read error may be the cause. The chain couples TRBV5-6 to TRBJ1-2, with D perhaps matching TRBD1 (6 bases). The CDR3 runs 16 residues. Germline CDR1 is SGHDT and CDR2 is YYEEEE. The CDR3 loop is CTSSLVMNTGMYGYTF. DNA for the CDR3: TGTACCAGCAGCTTGGTAATGAATACAGGGATGTATGGCTACACCTTC.

This chain connects TRBV7-3 to TRBJ2-3; 9 bases are a match to TRBD2. Looked up from germline, CDR1 is SGHTA and CDR2 is FQGTGA. The CDR3 loop spans 18 amino acids. After removal of 3 bases from V and 6 bases from J, the junction contained 16 bases not matched to a gene. The CDR3 nucleotides are TGTGCCAGCAGCTTGAGAGCCGTCGCTAGCGGGAATTCGGATACGCAGTATTTT. Protein: CASSLRAVASGNSDTQYF.

The chain is built from TRBV19 and TRBJ2-7; TRBD1 matches at 9 bases. The germline V gene encodes CDR1 LNHDA and CDR2 SQIVND (reference sequence). The V segment lost 5 bases and the J segment 2 bases; nucleotides outside the gene matches: 7. The CDR3 covers 15 residues. This CDR3 is CASSGSGTGTYEQYF. The CDR3 bases are TGTGCCAGTAGTGGGTCCGGGACAGGGACCTACGAGCAGTACTTC.

The V and J genes are TRBV29-1 and TRBJ2-7; 7 positions agree with TRBD1. In germline, CDR1 is SQVTM, CDR2 ANQGSEA. CDR3 length: 14 residues. V trimming: 7 bases; J trimming: 6 bases; junction bases outside the gene matches: 15. The CDR3 protein is CSAASGTAGSEQYF. CDR3 DNA sequence: TGCAGCGCCGCATCCGGGACAGCCGGTTCCGAGCAGTACTTC.

The J gene is TRBJ2-3, the V gene TRBV6-2 or TRBV6-3, with 10 positions matching TRBD2. CDR1 and CDR2 from the germline V gene are MNHEY and SVGEGT. This CDR3 region has 17 residues. V shed 2 bases, J shed 0 bases, and the junction held 5 bases outside the gene matches. As DNA, the CDR3 is TGTGCCAGCAGTTACCGTCTAGCGGGGGATAGCACAGATACGCAGTATTTT. Its protein is CASSYRLAGDSTDTQYF.

The rearrangement links TRBV3-1 (or the pseudogene TRBV3-2) to TRBJ2-1, with 11 bases that match TRBD2. The CDR3 covers 17 residues. Germline V gene data show CDR1 as LGHDT and CDR2 as YNNKEL (reference sequence). The junction had 4 bases not matched to a gene; V was cut back by 0 bases and J by 3 bases. The CDR3: CASSQERLAGGYNEQFF. CDR3 bases: TGTGCCAGCAGCCAAGAGCGTCTAGCGGGGGGCTACAATGAGCAGTTCTTC.

The chain recombines TRBV5-1 with TRBJ2-3; 12 bases are a match to TRBD2. This CDR3 is built from 16 residues. Trimming cost V 5 bases and J 2 bases; bases outside gene matches: 6. Germline-derived CDR1 and CDR2 are SGHRS and YFSETQ. The CDR3 spells CASRPTSGGTTDTQYF. The CDR3 coding sequence is TGCGCCAGCAGGCCGACTAGCGGGGGCACCACAGATACGCAGTATTTT. Using reference TRBV5-1 and TRBJ2-3 for the parts outside the CDR3, the full variable domain is KAGVTQTPRYLIKTRGQQVTLSCSPISGHRSVSWYQQTPGQGLQFLFEYFSETQRNKGNFPGRFSGRQFSNSRSEMNVSTLELGDSALYLCASRPTSGGTTDTQYFGPGTRLTVL.